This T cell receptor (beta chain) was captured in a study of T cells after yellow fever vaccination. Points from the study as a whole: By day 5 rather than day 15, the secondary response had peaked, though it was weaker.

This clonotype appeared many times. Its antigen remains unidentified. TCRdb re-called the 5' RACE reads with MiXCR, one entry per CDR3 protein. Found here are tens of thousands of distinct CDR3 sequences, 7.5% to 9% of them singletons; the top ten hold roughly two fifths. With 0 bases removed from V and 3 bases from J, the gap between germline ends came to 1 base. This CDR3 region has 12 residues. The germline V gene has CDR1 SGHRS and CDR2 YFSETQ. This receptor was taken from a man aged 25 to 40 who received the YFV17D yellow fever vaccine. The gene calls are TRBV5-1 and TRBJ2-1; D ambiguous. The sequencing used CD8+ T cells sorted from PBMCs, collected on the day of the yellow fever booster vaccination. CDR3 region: CASSLVYNEQFF. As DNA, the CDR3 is TGCGCCAGCAGCTTGGTCTACAATGAGCAGTTCTTC.